The next 19 T cell receptor beta chains were all read from a single sample in a study of blood T cells in healthy people across ages. Alongside a J-beta primer mix, a sample-barcoded 5' primer served in a second PCR lasting about 7 to 12 cycles. TCRdb processed the 5' RACE reads anew with MiXCR; each CDR3 protein has one entry. In the table there are about 1.5 million distinct CDR3 sequences, around 39% of which are singletons. Sequenced: blood. These receptors all stem from a woman aged 18-30 years in good health.

This chain joins TRBV5-1 and TRBJ2-3; TRBD2 matches 7 bases. The CDR3 is 15 residues long. V dropped 6 bases and J dropped 3; count of bases not matched to a gene: 10. Germline CDR1 and CDR2: SGHRS and YFSETQ. The CDR3 coding sequence is TGCGCCAGCACTTTGGTGGGGGGGAGAACAGATACGCAGTATTTT. It encodes CASTLVGGRTDTQYF.

The chain has TRBV5-1 and TRBJ2-1; TRBD2 matches at 8 bases. J gave up 7 bases and V 0 bases, and 9 bases lay outside the gene matches. The CDR3 is 16 amino acids. CDR1 SGHRS and CDR2 YFSETQ come from the germline V gene. Here the CDR3 reads CASSLVLAGGWNEQFF. CDR3 nucleotide sequence: TGCGCCAGCAGCTTGGTATTGGCGGGGGGATGGAATGAGCAGTTCTTC.

This clonotype has more than one count but fewer than ten. V usage is TRBV4-1 and J usage is TRBJ2-3; a possible D gene is TRBD2 (6 bases). Per the germline V gene, CDR1 is MGHRA and CDR2 is YSYEKL. Trimming removed 4 bases from V and 1 base from J, with 15 bases in between. This CDR3 is 16 amino acids long. The CDR3, as DNA: TGCGCCAGCAGCCCATCTCCGGGGGTGGGCACAGATACGCAGTATTTT. Its translation: CASSPSPGVGTDTQYF.

The V and J genes are TRBV5-1 and TRBJ2-1; D is ambiguous. This CDR3 is 12 amino acids long. CDR1 is SGHRS, CDR2 YFSETQ, per germline. V shed 0 bases and J shed 7 bases, with 5 bases lying between them. CDR3 in DNA: TGCGCCAGCAGCTTGGAACAAAATGAGCAGTTCTTC. Translation gives CASSLEQNEQFF.

The chain carries TRBV7-2 and TRBJ2-3; D is ambiguous. CDR3 length: 15 residues. V lost 6 bases, J lost 0 bases, and 13 bases lay in between. Germline CDR1 and CDR2: SGHTA and FQGNSA. The CDR3 here is CASSTPRGSTDTQYF. CDR3 bases: TGTGCCAGCAGTACCCCTCGCGGTAGCACAGATACGCAGTATTTT.

V gene TRBV20-1 combines with J gene TRBJ2-3; TRBD1 is a possible D gene (5 bases). Per germline, CDR1 DFQATT and CDR2 SNEGSKA (reference sequence). This CDR3 comprises 14 residues. Trimming shortened V by 4 bases and J by 6 bases, and 17 bases separated the two germline ends. The CDR3 here is CSAIKGPTLDTQYF. The CDR3 DNA sequence: TGCAGTGCTATCAAGGGGCCTACTTTGGATACGCAGTATTTT.

This clonotype showed up just a few times. The chain employs TRBV15 and TRBJ2-3; D is unclear. This CDR3 contains 14 residues. Per the germline V gene, CDR1 is LNHNV and CDR2 is YYDKDF (reference sequence). Trimming took 3 bases from V and 0 from J, leaving 7 bases between them. This CDR3 is CATSRDLSTDTQYF. CDR3 in DNA: TGTGCCACCAGCAGGGATCTTAGCACAGATACGCAGTATTTT.

This chain joins TRBV4-2 and TRBJ2-7, with TRBD2 as a possible D gene (5 bases). V was trimmed by 1 base and J by 1 base, leaving 20 bases between them. The CDR3 runs 18 residues. Germline CDR1 is LGHNA and CDR2 is YNFKEQ. The CDR3 region is CASSQVPTGLAGSYEQYF. DNA of the CDR3: TGTGCCAGCAGCCAAGTACCAACCGGGCTAGCAGGTTCCTACGAGCAGTACTTC.

This clonotype was observed a handful of times. The rearrangement joins TRBV20-1 to TRBJ1-2; D gene ambiguous. This CDR3 comprises 12 residues. Per germline, CDR1 DFQATT and CDR2 SNEGSKA (reference sequence). Trimming took 5 bases from V and 5 from J, leaving 12 bases between them. The CDR3 loop reads CSAASQVYGYTF. The DNA of the CDR3 is TGCAGTGCTGCCTCCCAGGTGTATGGCTACACCTTC.

The V gene is TRBV11-2, the J gene TRBJ1-2; D perhaps matches TRBD1 (6 bases). V was cut by 3 bases and J by 6 bases, with 11 bases left in between. Germline CDR1 and CDR2: SGHAT and FQNNGV. The CDR3 is made up of 13 amino acids. CDR3 nucleotides: TGTGCCAGCAGCTTGGGGACATCTAATGGCTACACCTTC. Encoded protein: CASSLGTSNGYTF.

V usage is TRBV2 and J usage is TRBJ2-1; 8 nucleotides line up with TRBD2. Germline lookup yields CDR1 SNHLY and CDR2 FYNNEI. V lost 4 bases, J lost 7 bases, and 6 bases stayed unmatched. This CDR3 is 14 amino acids long. The CDR3 coding sequence is TGTGCCAGCAGTGTTGAGATAGCGGGAAATGAGCAGTTCTTC. It codes for CASSVEIAGNEQFF.

The sample holds one count of this clonotype. This may be a read error: a much more frequent sequence differs by one nucleotide. CDR3 DNA: TGTGCCATCAGTGAGCCCCCGGGGGAGACCCAGTACTTC. Translated, it gives CAISEPPGETQYF. The chain has TRBV10-3 and TRBJ2-7, with a tentative D call TRBD2 (5 bases). The J call could be wrong; TRBJ2-5 is a better fit for the DNA end. The CDR3 extends over 13 amino acids. The V gene's germline CDR1 is ENHRY and CDR2 SYGVKD.

The chain has TRBV4-1 and TRBJ2-7; 9 nucleotides match TRBD2. CDR1 is MGHRA, CDR2 YSYEKL, per germline. Trimming cost V 4 bases and J 3 bases; bases outside gene matches: 7. This CDR3 contains 15 residues. The DNA of the CDR3 is TGCGCCAGCAGCCGCGGTAGCGGGGGTTTCTACGAGCAGTACTTC. Its protein product is CASSRGSGGFYEQYF.

This chain uses TRBV20-1 with TRBJ1-1; D unresolved. This CDR3 comprises 13 residues. Trimming removed 1 base at V and 5 bases at J, with 11 bases between. Per the germline V gene, CDR1 is DFQATT and CDR2 is SNEGSKA (reference sequence). The CDR3 protein is CSARGRWGTEAFF. The CDR3 coding sequence is TGCAGTGCTAGAGGTAGATGGGGAACTGAAGCTTTCTTT.

CDR3 coding DNA: TGTGCCATCAGACCCCAGGGCGAAGGAGGCTACACCTTC. It is translated as CAIRPQGEGGYTF. The chain carries TRBV10-3 and TRBJ1-2, with D possibly matching TRBD1 (5 bases). Germline CDR1 ENHRY, CDR2 SYGVKD. V was cut by 6 bases and J by 8 bases, with 16 bases left in between. This CDR3 is built from 13 residues.

Only a few counts were recorded for this clonotype. This chain links TRBV7-2 with TRBJ2-7; 7 bases align to TRBD1. The CDR3 is 15 amino acids. The ends lost 5 bases at V and 2 bases at J; junction bases unmatched: 9. Germline V gene data show CDR1 as SGHTA and CDR2 as FQGNSA. For the CDR3, the DNA is TGTGCCAGCAGCACATCCGGGACAGTTCCCTACGAGCAGTACTTC. This translates into CASSTSGTVPYEQYF.

This chain joins TRBV4-1 and TRBJ2-3; 9 bases are shared with TRBD2. CDR3 size: 14 residues. Germline trimming cut 6 bases from V and 4 bases from J; bases unmatched to any gene: 5. Germline assignment: CDR1 MGHRA and CDR2 YSYEKL. In nucleotides, the CDR3 is TGCGCCAGCAGATATAGCGGGGGAGCAGATACGCAGTATTTT. It translates to CASRYSGGADTQYF.

This clonotype was found a few times. The chain is built from TRBV4-1 and TRBJ1-2, with TRBD1 matching over 7 bases. Per germline, CDR1 MGHRA and CDR2 YSYEKL. V shed 2 bases, J shed 4 bases, and the junction held 13 bases outside the gene matches. This CDR3 spans 17 amino acids. DNA of the CDR3: TGCGCCAGCAGCCAACAACAGGGGACCGTGGGTGTCTATGGCTACACCTTC. Its protein is CASSQQQGTVGVYGYTF.

The chain links TRBV4-2 to TRBJ2-3; no firm D call. This CDR3 contains 14 residues. Trimming took 1 base from V and 6 from J, leaving 11 bases between them. Per germline, CDR1 LGHNA and CDR2 YNFKEQ. The CDR3 nucleotides are TGTGCCAGCAGCCAAGGCTTCCGAACTGATACGCAGTATTTT. Protein sequence: CASSQGFRTDTQYF.